This is a list of T cell receptor beta chains from one sample in a study of identical twins. Via MiXCR, TCRdb re-called the 5' RACE reads, giving one row per CDR3 protein. The sample holds around 650,000 distinct CDR3 sequences, around 7.4% seen once. Another study also made use of these data, one on yellow fever vaccine responses in identical twins.

Sequenced input: PBMCs. Source of these receptors: a woman aged 18-35 years in good health. Each CDR3 is given with its conserved first and last residue.

CASSSTTPSTDTQYF	TRBV7-2
CASRGHGYTF	TRBV2
CASSPLTGGDTGELFF	TRBV25-1
CSGLPGQGMNTEAFF	TRBV29-1
CASRTTSANTDTQYF	TRBV2
CASSFRQDVYNSPLHF	TRBV11-2
CASSYSTGSGANVPTF	TRBV6-5
CASSSPRQGGNQPQHF	TRBV6-1
CASSLGARQPQHF	TRBV12-3/TRBV12-4
CATGGPEGAFF	TRBV10-3
CASSPPGQGGNEQFF	TRBV7-9
CSVRQGTSYEQYF	TRBV29-1
CSARDGGGLAGHEQYF	TRBV20-1
CASSLFGTGERSPLHF	TRBV7-9
CASSRDGAWGDTQYF	TRBV3-1
CSVGRGSNQPQHF	TRBV29-1
CASSQRTGTGFSGNTIYF	TRBV3-1
CASRRERETQYF	TRBV12-3/TRBV12-4
CSVDAKTITDTQYF	TRBV29-1
CSARDDQRGSPITDTQYF	TRBV20-1
CASSFTRTGTSRGNEQFF	TRBV4-1
CASSLGLAGGGETQYF	TRBV7-7
CASSPKPLAGAADTQYF	TRBV7-9
CAISGPDADTQYF	TRBV10-3
CSAREGTGQETQYF	TRBV20-1
CGTGRQETQYF	TRBV6-2/TRBV6-3
CASSLSSGGFTGELFF	TRBV28
CASSLGPGSLLSIANTGELFF	TRBV5-1
CATSEGGNEQFF	TRBV24-1
CASSSTGNGNTEAFF	TRBV12-3/TRBV12-4
CASSFSQTIGNTIYF	TRBV12-3/TRBV12-4
CASSLLANSYEQYF	TRBV28
CATSRARGDQETQYF	TRBV15
CASSHKDPQSQETQYF	TRBV7-8
CASSSGRGVGSYEQYF	TRBV11-2
CASSQSGNRVKNIQYF	TRBV7-9
CASRTGQPNQETQYF	TRBV10-2
CASSYSTAGQPQHF	TRBV6-5
CASSLVGLAGGRTYEQYF	TRBV11-1
CASSPLLAGGSYEQYF	TRBV12-3/TRBV12-4
CATSGAGGETQYF	TRBV24-1
CSASGRERYEQYF	TRBV20-1
CASRDGTSGSPYEQYF	TRBV12-3/TRBV12-4
CASSYGGQRNNEQFF	TRBV6-5
CSAPLTGAGYTF	TRBV20-1
CASSLNRVMDTQYF	TRBV12-3/TRBV12-4
CASTPAFF	TRBV12-3/TRBV12-4
CASSLRTGALSSYNEQFF	TRBV7-8
CASSTQFTRPYGYTF	TRBV28
CASSQDGGDDEQYF	TRBV4-2
CASTLLAGMNTGELFF	TRBV27
CASSFGDRLSPLHF	TRBV12-3/TRBV12-4